The 18 T cell receptor beta chains listed next were all sequenced from one sample in a study of T-cell memory formation after mild COVID-19 (dated by TCRdb to the early 2020s). Receptor amplification or capture employed 5' RACE. The sequencer listed for this sample is Illumina NovaSeq 6000. TCRdb ran its own pipeline on the public reads, namely fastp trimming at Q25 and MiXCR clone calling, and kept in-frame beta chains. Rows with one shared CDR3 protein collapse into an entry with the most common genes and DNA. The sample table shows 200,000 to 250,000 distinct CDR3 sequences, and over 9.5% are seen once. In total, the top ten clones hold approximately 3% of the sample. What was sequenced was PBMCs or a T cell subset sorted from them (not recorded which). These receptor sequences come from a man aged 18 to 29 who had mild COVID-19 (a few samples of this study predate the infection). The sample titles of this study are shuffled in the database, so cell type and time point are left out; the donor was told from shared clones.

This chain joins TRBV28 and TRBJ2-3, with unresolved D. Germline lookup yields CDR1 MDHEN and CDR2 SYDVKM. This CDR3 has 16 residues. Trimming cost V 0 bases and J 1 base, with 11 bases left between them. The CDR3 DNA reads as TGTGCCAGCAGTTTATGGGTCCTCAGCGGCACAGATACGCAGTATTTT. It yields the protein CASSLWVLSGTDTQYF.

The chain joins TRBV27 to TRBJ1-2; D might be TRBD1 (5 bases). CDR1 MNHEY and CDR2 SMNVEV come from the germline V gene (reference sequence). CDR3 length: 14 residues. With 4 bases removed from V and 7 bases from J, the gap between germline ends came to 16 bases. As DNA, the CDR3 is TGTGCCAGCAGTTCAATCCGGGACCGGACTGGCTACACCTTC. Encoded protein: CASSSIRDRTGYTF.

Only a few counts were recorded for this clonotype. This sequence joins TRBV5-5 and TRBJ2-2; TRBD2 might be the D (5 bases). The germline V gene encodes CDR1 SGHKS and CDR2 YYEKEE (reference sequence). This CDR3 comprises 15 residues. V lost 2 bases and J 4 bases, leaving 12 bases between the germline ends. This CDR3 is CASSLQTLATGELFF. The DNA for the CDR3 is TGTGCCAGCAGCTTACAAACGCTAGCCACCGGGGAGCTGTTTTTT.

The rearrangement joins TRBV4-1 to TRBJ2-6; tentatively, D is TRBD1 (7 bases). This CDR3 comprises 19 residues. In germline, CDR1 is MGHRA, CDR2 YSYEKL. Between the trimmed V and J ends, which lost 5 bases and 1 base, there was a span of 21 bases. CDR3 nucleotides: TGCGCCAGCAGCGGAGGGGTGATACAGGGGACATCTGGGGCCAACGTCCTGACTTTC. Translation: CASSGGVIQGTSGANVLTF.

V gene TRBV20-1 combines with J gene TRBJ1-3, with D tentatively TRBD1 (6 bases). Trimming stripped 3 bases from V and 2 bases from J, with 11 bases between. This CDR3 is built from 14 residues. Germline-derived CDR1 and CDR2 are DFQATT and SNEGSKA (reference sequence). The CDR3 spells CSASRTEAGNTIYF. The CDR3 region has the DNA TGCAGTGCTAGTAGGACAGAAGCTGGAAACACCATATATTTT.

The V and J genes are TRBV21-1 and TRBJ2-7; the D call of TRBD1 is as the table states it, not checked on the DNA. The J call may be in error: the DNA end matches TRBJ2-5 better. TRBV21-1 is flagged as a pseudogene. The CDR3 has 18 residues. CDR3 loop: CASRSPGLGTGDEETQYF. The CDR3, as DNA: TGTGCCAGCAGGTCACCGGGGTTGGGGACAGGGGACGAAGAGACCCAGTACTTC.

The chain couples TRBV12-3 or TRBV12-4 to TRBJ2-7; 14 positions agree with TRBD2. The CDR3 runs to 18 residues. J was trimmed by 2 bases and V by 5 bases; bases with no gene match: 11. The CDR3 region is CASSPSGLAGGSTYEQYF. The CDR3 DNA follows: TGTGCCAGCAGTCCCTCCGGACTAGCGGGGGGCTCCACCTACGAGCAGTACTTC.

V and J are TRBV9 and TRBJ2-7; D may be TRBD2 (7 bases). This CDR3 contains 15 residues. CDR1 and CDR2 (germline): SGDLS, YYNGEE. Between the trimmed V and J ends, which lost 1 base and 2 bases, there was a span of 13 bases. This CDR3 reads CASSVTGGPTYEQYF. The DNA for the CDR3 is TGTGCCAGCAGCGTAACCGGGGGGCCAACCTACGAGCAGTACTTC.

A few counts support this clonotype. The chain recombines TRBV10-2 with TRBJ2-5; 7 nucleotides line up with TRBD2. The CDR3 is 15 amino acids. Germline CDR1 is WSHSY and CDR2 is SAAADI. V was pared by 3 bases and J by 2 bases, with 6 bases of the junction left unmatched. CDR3 DNA sequence: TGCGCCAGCAGTGATCCAGCGGGGTCTCAAGAGACCCAGTACTTC. Protein: CASSDPAGSQETQYF.

This clonotype has only a few counts. The chain recombines TRBV5-1 with TRBJ2-7; 11 bases are shared with TRBD2. Germline CDR1 SGHRS, CDR2 YFSETQ. The J segment lost 3 bases and the V segment lost 1 base, leaving 12 bases of the junction unmatched. The CDR3 contains 18 residues. The CDR3 loop is CASSLTSGGPAGLYEQYF. CDR3 bases: TGCGCCAGCAGCTTGACTAGCGGGGGCCCTGCTGGACTCTACGAGCAGTACTTC.

This clonotype was recorded many times. The gene calls are TRBV12-3 or TRBV12-4 and TRBJ1-1, with 7 bases that match TRBD1. With 6 bases clipped from V and 5 bases from J, the junction kept 0 bases outside the gene matches. This CDR3 spans 11 amino acids. For the CDR3, the DNA is TGTGCCAGCAGACAGGGGACTGAAGCTTTCTTT. Translating it yields CASRQGTEAFF.

This clonotype was seen a few times. The J gene is TRBJ2-1, the V gene TRBV27, with a weak D call TRBD1 (6 bases). CDR1 is MNHEY, CDR2 SMNVEV, per germline (reference sequence). The CDR3 is 12 amino acids. V was shortened by 6 bases and J by 7 bases, with 10 bases between the two germline ends. In DNA, the CDR3 is TGTGCCAGCAGGACCAGGGGTAATGAGCAGTTCTTC. Translating gives CASRTRGNEQFF.

This chain links TRBV7-2 with TRBJ2-7; weak D call: TRBD2 (5 bases). Germline CDR1 is SGHTA and CDR2 is FQGNSA. The CDR3 runs 14 residues. V lost 4 bases and J lost 5, with 15 bases in between. CDR3 sequence reads: CASSWRVQSHEQYF. The CDR3 coding sequence is TGTGCCAGCAGCTGGCGGGTCCAATCCCACGAGCAGTACTTC.

CDR3: CASSLSPPGHGNTIYF. Here the CDR3 DNA reads TGTGCCAGCAGCTTAAGTCCCCCGGGGCATGGAAACACCATATATTTT. V and J are TRBV7-9 and TRBJ1-3; possible D gene TRBD1, 5 bases. The V end was cut by 2 bases, the J end by 3 bases, with 14 bases between. CDR1 and CDR2 (germline): SEHNR, FQNEAQ (reference sequence). This CDR3 has 16 residues.

This clonotype has only a few counts. V and J are TRBV6-5 and TRBJ1-1; D gene uncertain. The CDR3 spans 13 residues. Trimming pared 2 bases from V and 10 bases from J, leaving 14 bases between. CDR1 and CDR2 from the germline V gene are MNHEY and SVGAGI. This CDR3 is CASSYPGTGGAFF. The CDR3 DNA reads as TGTGCCAGCAGTTACCCAGGAACCGGTGGAGCTTTCTTT.

The chain recombines TRBV7-2 with TRBJ2-3; 9 bases are shared with TRBD2. J lost 1 base, V lost 6 bases, and 5 bases had no gene match. The CDR3 runs 15 residues. CDR1 SGHTA and CDR2 FQGNSA come from the germline V gene. CDR3 in amino acids: CASRERGAGTDTQYF. In nucleotides, the CDR3 is TGTGCCAGCAGGGAGCGGGGGGCCGGCACAGATACGCAGTATTTT.

Points on this clonotype: A read error may explain this, as a much larger clone is one base away. The V call is TRBV12-3 or TRBV12-4, the J call TRBJ1-2; a weak D match, TRBD1 (5 bases). CDR3 length equals 13 residues. V dropped 6 bases and J dropped 9 bases, with 17 bases sitting between them. This chain's CDR3 is CASSRDGRGCYTF. CDR3 in DNA: TGTGCCAGCAGCCGGGACGGCCGGGGTTGCTACACCTTC.

This chain joins TRBV6-2 or TRBV6-3 and TRBJ2-5; a weak D match, TRBD2 (5 bases). The CDR3 length is 12 residues. Trimming removed 10 bases at V and 5 bases at J, with 14 bases between. Germline assignment: CDR1 MNHEY and CDR2 SVGEGT. In DNA, the CDR3 is TGTGCCACAGCACCCGGGGAGGAGACCCAGTACTTC. It encodes CATAPGEETQYF.